There are many counts of the clone carrying this T cell receptor (beta chain). Its specificity is not known. The sample is drawn from a study of blood T cells in healthy people across ages. Overall study findings and caveats: The unknown donor CMV status may have confounded expanded clonotype changes.

PBMCs were isolated at a quantity of at least 6 million per sample. Primers used in a second PCR of about 6 to 12 cycles were a sample-barcoded 5' primer and a J-beta primer mix. TCRdb redid the calling of the 5' RACE reads with MiXCR, one entry per CDR3 protein. Of around 780,000 distinct CDR3 sequences in the sample, roughly 26% were seen once. CDR1 is LGHDT and CDR2 is YNNKEL in the germline V gene (reference sequence). The CDR3 is 13 residues long. Trimming removed 7 bases from V and 5 bases from J, with 14 bases in between. This sample also belongs to another study, concerning T cells of mothers and their children.

The source of this sequence is a boy aged 10-17 years in good health. The chain links TRBV3-1 to TRBJ2-5, with a tentative D call TRBD2 (6 bases). Sequenced sample: blood. DNA of the CDR3: TGTGCCAGCACCCTACTAGCTTCCGAGACCCAGTACTTC. This codes for CASTLLASETQYF.